Listed here are 17 T cell receptor beta chains from one sample, sequenced in a study of CD8+CD57+ T cells in acquired aplastic anemia. Genomic DNA provided the template from which TCR beta VDJ and CDR3 profiles were obtained. TCRdb fed the reads into MiXCR, producing one record per CDR3 protein. Here the sample spans some 220,000 distinct CDR3 sequences, 30% to 35% being singletons. The specimen was sorted CD4+, CD8+, or CD8+CD57+ T cells (not recorded which) from PBMCs. All receptors come from a human donor in good health, serving as a control.

The gene calls are TRBV29-1 and TRBJ2-5; D uncertain. Per germline, CDR1 SQVTM and CDR2 ANQGSEA. V lost 3 bases and J lost 1, with 6 bases in between. This CDR3 has 12 amino acids. The chain's CDR3 is CSVEAFQETQYF. For the CDR3, the DNA is TGCAGCGTTGAGGCGTTCCAAGAGACCCAGTACTTC.

Ten or more counts support this clonotype. The chain couples TRBV12-3 or TRBV12-4 to TRBJ1-1; 8 bases agree with TRBD1. With 6 bases clipped from V and 4 bases from J, the junction kept 4 bases outside the gene matches. This CDR3 region has 13 residues. The CDR3 sequence is CASSGQGGTEAFF. The CDR3 bases are TGTGCCAGCAGCGGACAGGGAGGCACTGAAGCTTTCTTT.

The chain uses TRBV18 and TRBJ1-3; D ambiguous. This CDR3 has 17 amino acids. Trimming left V 1 base short and J 0 bases short, with 13 bases between. Germline V gene sequence: CDR1 KGHSH, CDR2 LQKENI. DNA of the CDR3: TGTGCCAGCTCACCACTGGGCAGCCCGAGCTCTGGAAACACCATATATTTT. It encodes CASSPLGSPSSGNTIYF.

The chain is built from TRBV7-2 and TRBJ2-5, with no clear D. CDR3 size: 14 residues. V was pared by 1 base and J by 2 bases, with 8 bases between. CDR1 SGHTA and CDR2 FQGNSA come from the germline V gene. CDR3 protein: CASSLVLSQETQYF. The DNA for the CDR3 is TGTGCCAGCAGCTTAGTGCTGTCTCAAGAGACCCAGTACTTC.

The J gene is TRBJ1-3, the V gene TRBV29-1, with 8 bases matching TRBD1. CDR1 SQVTM and CDR2 ANQGSEA come from the germline V gene. The CDR3 sequence is 13 residues long. The junction had 2 bases not matched to a gene; V was cut back by 1 base and J by 6 bases. The CDR3 sequence: CSVEGQGANTIYF. DNA of the CDR3: TGCAGCGTTGAAGGGCAGGGGGCAAACACCATATATTTT.

V and J are TRBV6-2 or TRBV6-3 and TRBJ2-3; tentatively, D is TRBD2 (7 bases). The germline gives CDR1 MNHEY, CDR2 SVGEGT. The CDR3 totals 20 residues. The V gene lost 2 bases and the J gene lost 0 bases, with 24 bases spanning the gap. The CDR3 nucleotides are TGTGCCAGCAGTTACGGTGCGCGGGGGCTGAATTCTTTAAGCACAGATACGCAGTATTTT. Its protein product is CASSYGARGLNSLSTDTQYF.

The genes are TRBV12-3 or TRBV12-4 and TRBJ2-2, with 16 bases identical to TRBD2. This CDR3 comprises 20 residues. Germline trimming cut 2 bases from V and 5 bases from J; bases unmatched to any gene: 11. CDR3 nucleotides: TGTGCCAGCAGTTTAATAGGCGGGACTAGCGGGGGGGCGGAGACCGGGGAGCTGTTTTTT. This translates into CASSLIGGTSGGAETGELFF.

The CDR3 protein is CASSPRPRTQYF. CDR3 nucleotides: TGTGCCAGCAGCCCGCGGCCTAGGACGCAGTATTTT. The chain recombines TRBV7-9 with TRBJ2-3; D gene unclear. There are 12 residues in the CDR3. CDR1 and CDR2 from the germline V gene are SEHNR and FQNEAQ (reference sequence). V was cut by 5 bases and J by 9 bases, with 12 bases left in between.

The table lists this clonotype with many counts. The chain is built from TRBV20-1 and TRBJ2-1; 8 nucleotides agree with TRBD1. V dropped 5 bases and J dropped 5; count of bases not matched to a gene: 11. CDR3 length: 15 amino acids. Germline CDR1 DFQATT, CDR2 SNEGSKA (reference sequence). In DNA, the CDR3 is TGCAGTGCTGTCTGGTACAGGGGGATGGACAATGAGCAGTTCTTC. Translated: CSAVWYRGMDNEQFF.

The table lists this clonotype with a few counts. A read error is likely, as this CDR3 ends without the conserved phenylalanine or tryptophan. The chain has TRBV28 and TRBJ2-7; 9 bases map to TRBD1. V lost 4 bases to trimming and J lost 7 bases; unmatched junction nucleotides: 8. Germline CDR1 is MDHEN and CDR2 is SYDVKM. The CDR3 covers 14 residues. The CDR3 nucleotides are TGTGCCAGCAGTTCCTGGGACAGGGTTGAAGAGCAGTACCTC. Its protein is CASSSWDRVEEQYL.

This clonotype showed up just a few times. The chain couples TRBV27 to TRBJ1-2; D uncertain. Trimming pared 5 bases from V and 6 bases from J, leaving 13 bases between. The CDR3 length is 13 residues. Looked up from germline, CDR1 is MNHEY and CDR2 is SMNVEV (reference sequence). This CDR3 is CASSTLQRHGYTF. The CDR3 DNA follows: TGTGCCAGCAGTACTTTGCAGAGACATGGCTACACCTTC.

This sequence joins TRBV2 and TRBJ2-2; TRBD2 matches at 8 bases. This CDR3 is 15 amino acids long. Losses at the gene ends were 5 bases for V and 5 bases for J; bases not matched to a gene: 7. Germline CDR1 reads SNHLY; CDR2 reads FYNNEI. CDR3 DNA: TGTGCCAGCAGTTTTGCGGGGGGCCGGACCGGGGAGCTGTTTTTT. It specifies CASSFAGGRTGELFF.

This clonotype was counted many times. The chain uses TRBV6-1 and TRBJ2-7, with D possibly TRBD1 on 6 matching bases. The CDR3 totals 15 residues. V lost 6 bases to trimming and J lost 1 base, with 16 bases between them. The germline gives CDR1 MNHNS, CDR2 SASEGT. CDR3 protein: CASRGSQGTSYEQYF. For the CDR3, the DNA is TGTGCCAGCAGGGGAAGTCAGGGGACGTCCTACGAGCAGTACTTC.

The sample holds a few counts of this clonotype. This chain uses TRBV18 with TRBJ1-2, with D possibly TRBD1 on 6 matching bases. CDR3 size: 14 residues. Germline CDR1 and CDR2: KGHSH and LQKENI. The V gene lost 5 bases and the J gene lost 4 bases, with 14 bases spanning the gap. CDR3 DNA sequence: TGTGCCAGCTCATTTGGGGGGCTGATCTATGGCTACACCTTC. Encoded protein: CASSFGGLIYGYTF.

This clonotype appeared many times. The J gene is TRBJ2-7, the V gene TRBV5-1; 8 bases match TRBD1. CDR1 is SGHRS, CDR2 YFSETQ, per germline. CDR3 length: 15 residues. The J segment lost 4 bases and the V segment lost 3 bases, leaving 9 bases of the junction unmatched. The CDR3 bases are TGCGCCAGCAGCTCCCGGACAGGGTTATTGTACGAGCAGTACTTC. Translated, it gives CASSSRTGLLYEQYF. Full variable domain (missing parts from reference TRBV5-1 and TRBJ2-7): KAGVTQTPRYLIKTRGQQVTLSCSPISGHRSVSWYQQTPGQGLQFLFEYFSETQRNKGNFPGRFSGRQFSNSRSEMNVSTLELGDSALYLCASSSRTGLLYEQYFGPGTRLTVT.

This clonotype has at least ten counts. The chain has TRBV7-2 and TRBJ2-3, with no clear D. CDR1 and CDR2 from the germline V gene are SGHTA and FQGNSA. The ends were cut back, 1 base at V and 1 base at J, with 6 bases in the middle. The CDR3 spans 14 residues. CDR3 in amino acids: CASSLGSGTDTQYF. CDR3 nucleotides: TGTGCCAGCAGCTTAGGTTCGGGCACAGATACGCAGTATTTT.

This clonotype was picked up many times. This chain links TRBV5-8 with TRBJ2-7; TRBD1 matches at 7 bases. V gave up 4 bases and J gave up 2 bases; unmatched junction bases: 9. Germline V gives CDR1 SGHTS, CDR2 YDEGEE. This CDR3 is 15 amino acids long. DNA of the CDR3: TGTGCCAGCAGCGCCTGGACAGGAGCCACCTACGAGCAGTACTTC. Its protein product is CASSAWTGATYEQYF.